Sequencing of this T cell receptor (beta chain) was carried out in a study of T cells in tuberculosis. Study summary: Samples predate treatment or fall within its first 7 days.

Broader study findings: Active tuberculosis patients had shorter CDR3-alpha; the beta difference was nonsignificant.

The table came from immunoSEQ multiplex PCR; TCRdb's copy has only in-frame clones and leaves some out. The sample lists about 34,000 clones, around 90% seen once, with 2.4% in the top ten. V gave up 6 bases and J gave up 2 bases; unmatched junction bases: 4. Germline CDR1 and CDR2: WNHNN and SYGVQD (reference sequence). The CDR3 has 15 residues. Time point defined: new active TB diagnosis, blood taken before or within 7 days of starting treatment. Concerning this clone: No antigen is known for it. The same CDR3 also results from other DNA sequences found in this sample.

The chain carries TRBV10-1 and TRBJ1-5; TRBD1 aligns across 10 bases. The sequence was collected from an adult with tuberculosis. This sample comprised PBMCs, obtained at tuberculosis diagnosis. DNA for the CDR3: TGCGCCAGCAGCGCCGGGACAGGGGGCAATCAGCCCCAGCATTTT. Its translation is CASSAGTGGNQPQHF.